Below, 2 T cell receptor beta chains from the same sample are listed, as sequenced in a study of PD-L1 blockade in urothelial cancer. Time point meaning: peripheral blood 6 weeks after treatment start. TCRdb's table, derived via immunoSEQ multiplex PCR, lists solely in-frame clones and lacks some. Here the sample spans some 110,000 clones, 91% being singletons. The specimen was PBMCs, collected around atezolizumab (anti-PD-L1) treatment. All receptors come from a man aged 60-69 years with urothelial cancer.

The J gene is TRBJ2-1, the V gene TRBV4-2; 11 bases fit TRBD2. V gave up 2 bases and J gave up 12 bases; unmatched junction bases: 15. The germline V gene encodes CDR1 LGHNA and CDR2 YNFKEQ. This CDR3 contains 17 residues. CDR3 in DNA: TGTGCCAGCAGCCAAACGACTAGCGGGGCCTCCACAATGAGGCAGTTCTTC. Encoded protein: CASSQTTSGASTMRQFF.

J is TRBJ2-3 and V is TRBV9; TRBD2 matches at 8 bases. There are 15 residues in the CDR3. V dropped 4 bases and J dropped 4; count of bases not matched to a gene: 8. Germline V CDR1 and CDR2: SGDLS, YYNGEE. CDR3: CASSPDRGGSDTQYF. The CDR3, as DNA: TGTGCCAGCAGCCCAGACCGGGGGGGGTCAGATACGCAGTATTTT.